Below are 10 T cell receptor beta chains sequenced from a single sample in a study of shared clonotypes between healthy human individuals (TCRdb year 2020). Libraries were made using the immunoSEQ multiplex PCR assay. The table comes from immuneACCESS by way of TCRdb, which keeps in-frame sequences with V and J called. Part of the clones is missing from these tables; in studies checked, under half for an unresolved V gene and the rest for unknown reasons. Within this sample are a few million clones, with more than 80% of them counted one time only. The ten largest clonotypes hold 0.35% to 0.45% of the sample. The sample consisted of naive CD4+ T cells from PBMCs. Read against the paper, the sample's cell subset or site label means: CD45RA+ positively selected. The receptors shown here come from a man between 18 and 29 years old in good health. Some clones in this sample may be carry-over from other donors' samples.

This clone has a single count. The chain's CDR3 is CASSEEGSGRGYEQYF. CDR3 nucleotides: TGTGCCAGCAGTGAAGAGGGTAGCGGGAGGGGGTACGAGCAGTACTTC. The J gene is TRBJ2-7, the V gene TRBV6-1; 11 nucleotides line up with TRBD2. CDR1 and CDR2 from the germline V gene are MNHNS and SASEGT. Unmatched junction bases numbered 6, after V lost 1 base and J lost 4 bases. The CDR3 extends over 16 amino acids.

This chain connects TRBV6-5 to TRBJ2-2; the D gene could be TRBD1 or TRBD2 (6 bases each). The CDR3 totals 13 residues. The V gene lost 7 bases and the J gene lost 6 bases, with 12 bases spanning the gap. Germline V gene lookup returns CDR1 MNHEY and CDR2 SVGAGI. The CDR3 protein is CASTLEGAGELFF. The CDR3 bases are TGTGCCAGCACCCTGGAGGGGGCCGGGGAGCTGTTTTTT.

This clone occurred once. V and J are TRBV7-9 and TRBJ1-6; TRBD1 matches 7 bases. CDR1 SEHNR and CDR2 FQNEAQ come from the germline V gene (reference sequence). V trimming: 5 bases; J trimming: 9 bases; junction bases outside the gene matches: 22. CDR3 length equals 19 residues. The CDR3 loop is CASSRYVEKGATSGSPLHF. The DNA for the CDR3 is TGTGCCAGCAGCCGATATGTGGAGAAGGGGGCGACGTCCGGTTCACCCCTCCACTTT.

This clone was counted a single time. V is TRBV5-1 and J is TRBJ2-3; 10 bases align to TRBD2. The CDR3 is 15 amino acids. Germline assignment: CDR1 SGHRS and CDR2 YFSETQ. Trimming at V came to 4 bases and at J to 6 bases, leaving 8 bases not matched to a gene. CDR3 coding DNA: TGCGCCAGCAGCCACGGACTAGCGGTATTGGATACGCAGTATTTT. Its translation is CASSHGLAVLDTQYF.

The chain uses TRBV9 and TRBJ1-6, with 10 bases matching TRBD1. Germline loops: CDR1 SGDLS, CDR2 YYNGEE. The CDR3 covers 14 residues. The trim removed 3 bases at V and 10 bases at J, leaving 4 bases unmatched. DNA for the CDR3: TGTGCCAGCAGCGCTGGACAGGGGGAATCACCCCTCCACTTT. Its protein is CASSAGQGESPLHF.

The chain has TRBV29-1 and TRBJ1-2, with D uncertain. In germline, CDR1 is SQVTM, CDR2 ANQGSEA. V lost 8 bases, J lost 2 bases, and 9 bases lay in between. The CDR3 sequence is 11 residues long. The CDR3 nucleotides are TGCAGCTTTAGATACAACTATGGCTACACCTTC. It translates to CSFRYNYGYTF.

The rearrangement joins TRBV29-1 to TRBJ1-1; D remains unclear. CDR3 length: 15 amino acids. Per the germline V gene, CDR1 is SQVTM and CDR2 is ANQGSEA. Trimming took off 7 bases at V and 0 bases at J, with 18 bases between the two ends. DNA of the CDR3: TGCAGCGGCGGCCCAGGTTGGGGTATGAACACTGAAGCTTTCTTT. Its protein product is CSGGPGWGMNTEAFF.

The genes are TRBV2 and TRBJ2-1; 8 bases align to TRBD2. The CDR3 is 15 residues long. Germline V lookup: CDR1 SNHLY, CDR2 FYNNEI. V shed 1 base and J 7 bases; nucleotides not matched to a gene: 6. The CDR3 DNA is TGTGCCAGCAGTGAAGTCCGGGAGGGCCCGAATGAGCAGTTCTTC. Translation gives CASSEVREGPNEQFF.

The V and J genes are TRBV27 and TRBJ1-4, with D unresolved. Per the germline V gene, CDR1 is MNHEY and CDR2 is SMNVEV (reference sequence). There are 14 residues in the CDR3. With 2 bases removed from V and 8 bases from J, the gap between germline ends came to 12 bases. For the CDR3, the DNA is TGTGCCAGCAGTTTAACCCGGACCGGAGAAAAACTGTTTTTT. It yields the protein CASSLTRTGEKLFF.

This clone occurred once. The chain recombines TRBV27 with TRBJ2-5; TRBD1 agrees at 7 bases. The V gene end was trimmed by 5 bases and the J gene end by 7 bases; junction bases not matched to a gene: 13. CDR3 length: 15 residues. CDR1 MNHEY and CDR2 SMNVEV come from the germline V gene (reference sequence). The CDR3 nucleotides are TGTGCCAGCAGTCAGACGGGGACAGCAAGAGGGACCCAGTACTTC. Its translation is CASSQTGTARGTQYF.